A single sample is the source of the 32 T cell receptor beta chains below, sequenced in a study of PD-L1 blockade in urothelial cancer. TCRdb's copy holds only in-frame clones and misses some; the assay was immunoSEQ multiplex PCR. The sample lists about 52,000 clones, under 90% occurring once. The sequencing used PBMCs, collected around atezolizumab (anti-PD-L1) treatment. All receptors come from a man aged 40-49 years with urothelial cancer.

This sequence joins TRBV19 and TRBJ1-2; 12 bases agree with TRBD1. Germline-derived CDR1 and CDR2 are LNHDA and SQIVND (reference sequence). The CDR3 contains 17 residues. The V segment lost 6 bases and the J segment 4 bases; nucleotides outside the gene matches: 12. The CDR3, as DNA: TGTGCCAGTAGCCTCCTTGGGACAGGGGGCTCCCTCTATGGCTACACCTTC. Its protein product is CASSLLGTGGSLYGYTF.

The genes are TRBV19 and TRBJ1-1; TRBD1 might be the D (6 bases). The CDR3 has 12 amino acids. The germline CDR1 and CDR2 sequences are LNHDA and SQIVND (reference sequence). Trimming cost V 11 bases and J 7 bases, with 17 bases left between them. The CDR3, as DNA: TGTGCCGTACAGGGACGGGGTGGTGAAGCTTTCTTT. Protein sequence: CAVQGRGGEAFF.

The chain uses TRBV27 and TRBJ2-7; tentatively, D is TRBD2 (5 bases). CDR3 length equals 14 residues. CDR1 and CDR2 (germline): MNHEY, SMNVEV (reference sequence). Trimming shortened V by 5 bases and J by 0 bases, and 11 bases separated the two germline ends. This CDR3 reads CASSPRGSSYEQYF. The CDR3 DNA reads TGTGCCAGCAGTCCCCGGGGTAGCTCCTACGAGCAGTACTTC.

V usage is TRBV5-1 and J usage is TRBJ2-7; D is ambiguous. Germline CDR1 and CDR2: SGHRS and YFSETQ. V lost 1 base and J 5 bases, leaving 10 bases between the germline ends. The CDR3 sequence is 13 residues long. In nucleotides, the CDR3 is TGCGCCAGCAGCTTGCAGGCACCGGACGAGCAGTACTTC. As protein: CASSLQAPDEQYF.

The J gene is TRBJ2-4, the V gene TRBV5-1; D perhaps matches TRBD2 (5 bases). Germline lookup yields CDR1 SGHRS and CDR2 YFSETQ. V lost 2 bases and J 5 bases, leaving 32 bases between the germline ends. The CDR3 consists of 21 residues. Here the CDR3 DNA reads TGCGCCAGCAGCTTTTATCCCCTAATGGGTGGAGGTAACGATGCCCAAAACATTCAGTACTTC. It codes for CASSFYPLMGGGNDAQNIQYF.

The rearrangement joins TRBV21-1 to TRBJ1-5; the table's D call, TRBD1, was not checked against the DNA. TRBV21-1 is labeled a pseudogene. The CDR3 length is 14 residues. The DNA for the CDR3 is TGTGCCAGCACCTCACGGACAGGGAAGGAGCCCCAGCATTTT. Protein sequence: CASTSRTGKEPQHF.

This chain links TRBV28 with TRBJ1-5; 7 bases are shared with TRBD1. Germline CDR1 MDHEN, CDR2 SYDVKM. J was trimmed by 6 bases and V by 5 bases; bases with no gene match: 1. The CDR3 consists of 12 residues. The DNA of the CDR3 is TGTGCCAGCAGTGACAGGGTTCAGCCCCAGCATTTT. It yields the protein CASSDRVQPQHF.

The rearrangement joins TRBV29-1 to TRBJ2-3, with TRBD1 as a possible D gene (6 bases). With 2 bases removed from V and 5 bases from J, the gap between germline ends came to 11 bases. This CDR3 has 13 amino acids. CDR1 is SQVTM and CDR2 is ANQGSEA in the germline V gene. CDR3 amino acids: CSVELGAGDTQYF. CDR3 nucleotide sequence: TGCAGCGTTGAACTGGGGGCGGGAGATACGCAGTATTTT.

This clone occurred once. V is TRBV10-2 and J is TRBJ1-1, with 10 bases identical to TRBD1. The V gene's germline CDR1 is WSHSY and CDR2 SAAADI. V dropped 6 bases and J dropped 7; count of bases not matched to a gene: 8. The CDR3 spans 14 residues. CDR3 sequence: CASRGTGALGEAFF. DNA of the CDR3: TGCGCCAGCAGAGGGACAGGGGCCCTCGGTGAAGCTTTCTTT.

This clone has only one observation. This chain connects TRBV5-4 to TRBJ2-3; D is unclear. The CDR3 spans 13 residues. Trimming stripped 0 bases from V and 1 base from J, with 3 bases between. In germline, CDR1 is SGHNT, CDR2 YYREEE (reference sequence). CDR3 amino acids: CASSLAGTDTQYF. In DNA form, the CDR3 reads TGTGCCAGCAGCTTGGCTGGCACAGATACGCAGTATTTT.

This clone turned up a few times. The CDR3 is CSVETGTGIYRDYGYTF. In nucleotides, the CDR3 is TGCAGCGTTGAAACCGGGACAGGGATTTATCGTGACTATGGCTACACCTTC. The gene calls are TRBV29-1 and TRBJ1-2, with 9 bases matching TRBD1. V trimming: 2 bases; J trimming: 3 bases; junction bases outside the gene matches: 13. The germline V gene has CDR1 SQVTM and CDR2 ANQGSEA. There are 17 residues in the CDR3.

The gene calls are TRBV28 and TRBJ1-2; no clear D. The V gene lost 3 bases and the J gene lost 10 bases, with 9 bases spanning the gap. Per germline, CDR1 MDHEN and CDR2 SYDVKM. The CDR3 is made up of 11 amino acids. The CDR3 here is CASSLELDYTF. In DNA form, the CDR3 reads TGTGCCAGCAGTTTGGAGCTAGACTACACCTTC.

The rearrangement uses TRBV7-8 and TRBJ1-5; the D gene is possibly TRBD1 (5 bases). V was cut by 7 bases and J by 0 bases, with 22 bases left in between. This CDR3 contains 18 residues. Per germline, CDR1 SGHVS and CDR2 FQNEAQ. CDR3 bases: TGTGCCAGCACCACGGCGGGACGGGTCGGAAATAGCAATCAGCCCCAGCATTTT. Protein product: CASTTAGRVGNSNQPQHF.

The V call is TRBV9, the J call TRBJ2-2, with 11 bases identical to TRBD1. With V trimmed by 4 bases and J by 5 bases, 4 bases remained unmatched. The CDR3 sequence is 15 residues long. Germline values: CDR1 SGDLS, CDR2 YYNGEE. As DNA, the CDR3 is TGTGCCAGCAGCCGGACAGGGGGCATGACCGGGGAGCTGTTTTTT. Its translation is CASSRTGGMTGELFF.

V usage is TRBV5-1 and J usage is TRBJ2-1, with D possibly being TRBD2 (6 bases). Trimming pared 2 bases from V and 8 bases from J, leaving 14 bases between. The length of the CDR3 is 14 residues. Germline CDR1 and CDR2: SGHRS and YFSETQ. CDR3 in amino acids: CASSFTGTVDEQFF. The CDR3, as DNA: TGCGCCAGCAGCTTCACCGGGACTGTCGATGAGCAGTTCTTC. Together with reference TRBV5-1 and TRBJ2-1, the CDR3 gives the full variable domain: KAGVTQTPRYLIKTRGQQVTLSCSPISGHRSVSWYQQTPGQGLQFLFEYFSETQRNKGNFPGRFSGRQFSNSRSEMNVSTLELGDSALYLCASSFTGTVDEQFFGPGTRLTVL.

V and J are TRBV5-8 and TRBJ2-1, with a weak D call TRBD1 (5 bases). This CDR3 has 14 amino acids. Trimming removed 0 bases at V and 8 bases at J, with 12 bases between. The germline V gene has CDR1 SGHTS and CDR2 YDEGEE. Here the CDR3 DNA reads TGTGCCAGCAGCTTGGGCCAGGGCTATGATGAGCAGTTCTTC. Its translation: CASSLGQGYDEQFF.

In this sample, this clone turned up a few times. The chain joins TRBV4-1 to TRBJ2-3; 11 positions match TRBD2. Germline loops: CDR1 MGHRA, CDR2 YSYEKL. V lost 1 base, J lost 2 bases, and 8 bases stayed unmatched. The CDR3 length is 18 residues. The CDR3 protein is CASSQAPTSGSTTDTQYF. CDR3 nucleotide sequence: TGCGCCAGCAGCCAAGCCCCTACTAGCGGGAGTACCACAGATACGCAGTATTTT.

The rearrangement uses TRBV5-1 and TRBJ2-1; 8 bases fit TRBD2. Germline V lookup: CDR1 SGHRS, CDR2 YFSETQ. The CDR3 runs to 17 residues. After removal of 6 bases from V and 6 bases from J, the junction contained 17 bases not matched to a gene. CDR3 loop: CASTPAGGGGSRNEQFF. The DNA for the CDR3 is TGCGCCAGCACCCCCGCGGGGGGAGGCGGGAGTCGCAATGAGCAGTTCTTC.

This chain uses TRBV19 with TRBJ1-1, with 8 positions matching TRBD1. CDR3 length: 16 amino acids. Trimming removed 3 bases from V and 4 bases from J; junction bases left unmatched: 10. Germline lookup yields CDR1 LNHDA and CDR2 SQIVND (reference sequence). The CDR3 DNA is TGTGCCAGTAGTATCGGGAGACAGGGGAGCGGCACTGAAGCTTTCTTT. Amino acids: CASSIGRQGSGTEAFF.

The rearrangement links TRBV28 to TRBJ2-7, with 10 bases identical to TRBD1. The germline V gene has CDR1 MDHEN and CDR2 SYDVKM. Trimming took 7 bases from V and 7 from J; bases not matched to a gene: 10. The CDR3 covers 14 residues. CDR3 in DNA: TGTGCCAGCACCGCGGACAGGGGGAAGCGAGAGCAGTACTTC. Translation: CASTADRGKREQYF.

The chain employs TRBV29-1 and TRBJ1-5; 7 bases fit TRBD1. J lost 4 bases, V lost 6 bases, and 6 bases had no gene match. Germline CDR1 and CDR2: SQVTM and ANQGSEA. This CDR3 contains 13 residues. CDR3 protein: CSVVTGTNQPQHF. DNA for the CDR3: TGCAGCGTGGTGACAGGGACTAATCAGCCCCAGCATTTT.

V gene TRBV2 combines with J gene TRBJ2-2, with TRBD2 identical over 12 bases. Germline assignment: CDR1 SNHLY and CDR2 FYNNEI. This CDR3 comprises 18 residues. With 6 bases clipped from V and 4 bases from J, the junction kept 12 bases outside the gene matches. The CDR3, as DNA: TGTGCCAGCAGACTCAGACTAGCGGGAGAGCGAAGCACCGGGGAGCTGTTTTTT. Translated, it gives CASRLRLAGERSTGELFF.

In DNA, the CDR3 is TGTGCCAGCAGCCCCGCTCCCGGGACAGTCTACGAGCAGTACTTC. Protein product: CASSPAPGTVYEQYF. The chain employs TRBV9 and TRBJ2-7, with 7 bases fitting TRBD1. Trimming at V came to 4 bases and at J to 3 bases, leaving 10 bases not matched to a gene. The CDR3 length is 15 residues. Germline CDR1 reads SGDLS; CDR2 reads YYNGEE.

The gene calls are TRBV10-3 and TRBJ2-1; 11 bases match TRBD1. Germline-derived CDR1 and CDR2 are ENHRY and SYGVKD. Germline trimming cut 5 bases from V and 8 bases from J; bases unmatched to any gene: 8. The CDR3 covers 15 residues. CDR3 sequence: CAISNGQGASDEQFF. The CDR3 coding sequence is TGTGCCATCAGTAACGGACAGGGGGCTAGCGATGAGCAGTTCTTC.

The V and J genes are TRBV7-8 and TRBJ2-3; a weak D match, TRBD2 (6 bases). CDR3 length: 15 residues. CDR1 and CDR2 (germline): SGHVS, FQNEAQ. V lost 5 bases and J lost 1, with 13 bases in between. CDR3 in amino acids: CASSRQEGGTDTQYF. In DNA, the CDR3 is TGTGCCAGCAGCCGGCAGGAGGGAGGCACAGATACGCAGTATTTT.

The chain uses TRBV5-1 and TRBJ1-2; D might be TRBD1 (5 bases). Germline assignment: CDR1 SGHRS and CDR2 YFSETQ. CDR3 length: 15 amino acids. The V and J ends lost 4 bases and 8 bases respectively, with 21 bases between them. CDR3 in amino acids: CASSPGGGTRSGYTF. The CDR3 DNA reads as TGCGCCAGCAGCCCCGGGGGGGGAACCAGGAGCGGCTACACCTTC.

The chain is built from TRBV7-2 and TRBJ2-7, with D possibly being TRBD2 (5 bases). The CDR3 sequence is 11 residues long. The ends were cut back, 6 bases at V and 3 bases at J, with 6 bases in the middle. CDR1 and CDR2 (germline): SGHTA, FQGNSA. The CDR3 is CASSRDYEQYF. In nucleotides, the CDR3 is TGTGCCAGCAGTCGGGACTACGAGCAGTACTTC.

This sequence joins TRBV7-2 and TRBJ1-5; no reliable D call. The ends were cut back, 3 bases at V and 2 bases at J, with 20 bases in the middle. CDR3 length: 18 amino acids. In germline, CDR1 is SGHTA, CDR2 FQGNSA. The CDR3 nucleotides read TGTGCCAGCAGCTTGATAAGCCCCAAACCTTATGGCAATCAGCCCCAGCATTTT. Protein product: CASSLISPKPYGNQPQHF.

Points on this clone: The junction departs from the called germline gene at one end, perhaps through a read error. The chain carries TRBV30 and TRBJ2-3, with a weak D call TRBD2 (6 bases). The CDR3 totals 14 residues. CDR1 and CDR2 (germline): GTSNPN, SVGIG (reference sequence). CDR3 in DNA: TGTGCCTGGGGTGTCGGGGGAGCGGCAGATACGCAGTATTTT. Encoded protein: CAWGVGGAADTQYF.

The chain employs TRBV30 and TRBJ2-1; the D gene is possibly TRBD2 (5 bases). V lost 4 bases to trimming and J lost 7 bases, with 17 bases between them. The CDR3 is 14 amino acids. Germline lookup yields CDR1 GTSNPN and CDR2 SVGIG (reference sequence). The CDR3 region is CAWTVARAENEQFF. DNA for the CDR3: TGTGCCTGGACCGTAGCGCGGGCGGAGAATGAGCAGTTCTTC.

V and J are TRBV10-1 and TRBJ1-4, with D possibly being TRBD1 (6 bases). Germline lookup yields CDR1 WNHNN and CDR2 SYGVQD (reference sequence). CDR3 size: 13 residues. Trimming took 6 bases from V and 3 from J, leaving 8 bases between them. The CDR3, as DNA: TGCGCCAGCAGACAGGGACCTAATGAAAAACTGTTTTTT. Translated: CASRQGPNEKLFF.

This clone was picked up a small number of times. The chain couples TRBV4-1 to TRBJ1-2, with a tentative D call TRBD1 (5 bases). Germline CDR1 is MGHRA and CDR2 is YSYEKL. The CDR3 totals 15 residues. Trimming took off 3 bases at V and 3 bases at J, with 14 bases between the two ends. DNA for the CDR3: TGCGCCAGCAGCCACCCTAGCGGGGGGGACTATGGCTACACCTTC. Translated: CASSHPSGGDYGYTF.